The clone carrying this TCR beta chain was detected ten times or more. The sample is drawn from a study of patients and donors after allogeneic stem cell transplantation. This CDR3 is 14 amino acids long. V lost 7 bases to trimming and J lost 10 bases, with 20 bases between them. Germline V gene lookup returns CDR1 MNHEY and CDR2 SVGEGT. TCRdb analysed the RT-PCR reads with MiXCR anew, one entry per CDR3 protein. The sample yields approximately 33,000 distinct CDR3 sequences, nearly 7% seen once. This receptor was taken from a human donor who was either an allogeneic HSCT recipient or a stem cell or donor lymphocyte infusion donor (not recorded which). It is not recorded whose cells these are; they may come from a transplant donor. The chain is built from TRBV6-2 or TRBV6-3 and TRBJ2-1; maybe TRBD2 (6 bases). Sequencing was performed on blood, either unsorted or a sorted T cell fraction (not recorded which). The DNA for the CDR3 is TGTGCCAGCACCCAATTTGGTTCCAGCGGGGAGCAGTTCTTC. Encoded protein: CASTQFGSSGEQFF.